This T cell receptor (beta chain) was documented in a study of blood T cell repertoires in COVID-19. Study details: Acute and convalescent COVID-19 samples came from the United States, Italy and Spain.

Source study methods: How many nucleated cells were present was estimated from reference gene primer amplification. Here immunoSEQ multiplex PCR was the method, and the copy in TCRdb shows in-frame clones only, minus some. V and J calls plus clone size are reproduced from that table; the DNA served to infer D and trimming. The table includes over 130,000 clones, 60% to 85% detected once. This clone was detected a few times. This clonotype was sampled from a man aged 50 or older with acute or convalescent COVID-19. The sequenced material came from peripheral blood.

This chain's CDR3 is CASSQTSFEQFF. The CDR3 nucleotides are TGCGCCAGCAGCCAGACTAGTTTTGAGCAGTTCTTC. This chain connects TRBV5-1 to TRBJ2-1; TRBD2 might be the D (6 bases). V shed 4 bases and J shed 9 bases, with 11 bases lying between them. The CDR3 consists of 12 residues. Germline V CDR1 and CDR2: SGHRS, YFSETQ.